This T cell receptor (beta chain) was sequenced for a study of blood T cells in healthy people across ages. Germline loops: CDR1 MGHDK, CDR2 SYGVNS. The length of the CDR3 is 13 residues. In its sample, this clonotype was seen once. Its target is unknown. An end of the junction differs from the germline gene, which may be a read error. It was with a sample-barcoded 5' primer and a J-beta primer mix that a second PCR of about 7 to 12 cycles was run. Individual samples furnished no less than 3 million CDR3-containing paired-end reads apiece. TCRdb reprocessed the 5' RACE reads via MiXCR and lists one record per CDR3 protein. The sample shows about 1.6 million distinct CDR3 sequences, roughly 30% of them seen only once. Whole-study findings and limits: In long-lived donors, naive CD4+ cell counts and diversity exceeded those of aged donors.

Every participating donor contributed roughly 9.6 milliliters of peripheral blood through a draw. Each sample gave at least 6.5 million isolated PBMCs. The sequence was obtained from a woman younger than 45 in good health. Sequenced input: blood. V and J are TRBV25-1 and TRBJ2-5; D is uncertain. In nucleotides, the CDR3 is TGTGCCAGCAGTGAGGGCAGACAAGGGACCCAGTACTTC. This codes for CASSEGRQGTQYF.